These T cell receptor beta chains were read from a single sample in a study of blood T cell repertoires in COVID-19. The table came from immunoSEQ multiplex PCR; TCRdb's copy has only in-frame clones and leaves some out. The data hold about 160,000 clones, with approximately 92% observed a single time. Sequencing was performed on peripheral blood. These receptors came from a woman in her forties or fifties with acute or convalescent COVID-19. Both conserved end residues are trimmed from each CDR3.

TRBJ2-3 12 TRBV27 ASSFSYRRDTQY
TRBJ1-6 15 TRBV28 ASSLSAPTVPNSPLH
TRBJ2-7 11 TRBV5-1 ASGLDSSYEQY
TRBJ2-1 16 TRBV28 ASSTPLEAESSYNEQF
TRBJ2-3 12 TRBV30 AWIGAGRTDTQY
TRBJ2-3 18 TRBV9 ASSLLPGTGVSPSWDTQY
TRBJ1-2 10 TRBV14 ASSQTGAGYT
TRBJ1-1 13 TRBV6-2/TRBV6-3 ASSIVDSSNTEAF
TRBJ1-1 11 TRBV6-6 ASSYGQNTEAF
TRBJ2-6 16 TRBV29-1 SVEDHLGRNSGANVLT
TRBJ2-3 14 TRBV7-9 ASSSGQGGGTDTQY
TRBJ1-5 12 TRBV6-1 ASSSQGGNQPQH
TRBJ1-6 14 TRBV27 ASSAQGLRENSPLH
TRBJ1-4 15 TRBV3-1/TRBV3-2 ASSHETGSLGNEKLF
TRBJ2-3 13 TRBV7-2 ASRQGLQRADTQY
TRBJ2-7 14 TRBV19 ASSIGGGTGFDEQY
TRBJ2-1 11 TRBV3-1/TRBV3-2 ASSQAQGNEQF
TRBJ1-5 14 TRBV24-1 ATSDSGQGSNQPQH
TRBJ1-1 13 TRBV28 ASSFRVVSPTEAF
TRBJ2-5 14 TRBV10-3 AISEDRDRGRETQY
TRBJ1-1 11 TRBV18 ASSRDRNTEAF
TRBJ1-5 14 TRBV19 ASSIFWDTVYQPQH
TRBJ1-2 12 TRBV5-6 ASSVGQGGYGYT
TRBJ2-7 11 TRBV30 AWSVPSGGEQY
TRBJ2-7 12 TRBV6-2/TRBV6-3 ASSYPGTGAEQY
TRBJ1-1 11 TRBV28 ASNELLNTEAF
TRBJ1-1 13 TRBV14 ASSLFGAMNTEAF
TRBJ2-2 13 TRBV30 AWSGEASVTGELF
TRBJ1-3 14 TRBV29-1 SVEDHGGAAGNTIY
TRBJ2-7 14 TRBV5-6 ASSLIGDQSTYEQY
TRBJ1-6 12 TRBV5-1 ASSAGTVNSPLH
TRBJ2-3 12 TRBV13 ASRHSGGTDTQY
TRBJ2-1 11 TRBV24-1 ATTAGGYNEQF
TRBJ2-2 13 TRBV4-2 ASSLGTDNTGELF
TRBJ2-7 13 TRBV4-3 ASSQDDGQGGEQY
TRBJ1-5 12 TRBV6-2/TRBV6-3 ASSYDSLNQPQH
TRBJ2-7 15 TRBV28 ASSRGQGRGFGYEQY
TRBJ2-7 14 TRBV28 ASRKPRGPGLYEQY
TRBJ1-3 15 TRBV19 ASSQQGPGSSGNTIY
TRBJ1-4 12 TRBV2 ASKWGVTNEKLF
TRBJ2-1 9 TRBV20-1 SAHLGLEQF
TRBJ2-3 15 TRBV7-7 ASSLLPGRSLGDTQY
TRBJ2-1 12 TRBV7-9 ASSLEPQGYEQF
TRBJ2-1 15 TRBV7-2 ASSLIPLTSGYNEQF
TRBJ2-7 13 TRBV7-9 ASSPDRGASYEQY
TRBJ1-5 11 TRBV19 ASSINGNQPQH
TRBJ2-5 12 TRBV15 ATSSFDRQETQY
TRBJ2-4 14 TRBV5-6 ASSLSVLLNKNIQY
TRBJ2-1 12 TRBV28 ASSFMGENNEQF
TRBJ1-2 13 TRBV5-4 ASSLVAQGNYGYT
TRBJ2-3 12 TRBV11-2 ASTTHWLADTQY
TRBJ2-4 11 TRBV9 ASSVAEGDIQY
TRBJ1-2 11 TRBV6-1 ASSEVLYYGYT
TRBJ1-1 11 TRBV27 ASRGRVNTEAF
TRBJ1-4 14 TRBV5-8 ASSLSPGRGFGKLF
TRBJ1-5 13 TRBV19 ASSIEGFGNQPQH